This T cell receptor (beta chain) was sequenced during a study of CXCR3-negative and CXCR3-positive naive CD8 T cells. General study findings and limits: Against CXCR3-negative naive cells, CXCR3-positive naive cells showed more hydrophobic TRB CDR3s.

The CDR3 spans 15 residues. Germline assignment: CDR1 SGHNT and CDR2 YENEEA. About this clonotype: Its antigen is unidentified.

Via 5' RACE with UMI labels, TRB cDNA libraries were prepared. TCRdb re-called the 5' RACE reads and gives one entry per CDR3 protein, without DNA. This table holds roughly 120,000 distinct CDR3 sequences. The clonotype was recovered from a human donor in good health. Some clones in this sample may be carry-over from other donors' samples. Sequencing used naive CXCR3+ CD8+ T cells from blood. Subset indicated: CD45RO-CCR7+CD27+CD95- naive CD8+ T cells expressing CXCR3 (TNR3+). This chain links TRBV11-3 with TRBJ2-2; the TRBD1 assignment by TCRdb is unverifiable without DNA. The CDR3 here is CASSPRDSPTGELFF.